One and the same sample provided the 31 T cell receptor beta chains below, sequenced in a study of OX40 agonist ivuxolimab in advanced cancers. Library creation used the immunoSEQ multiplex PCR assay. The clones in this table, taken by TCRdb from immuneACCESS, are in-frame only. Not every clone is retained; where verified, under half of the shortfall comes from an unresolved V gene, and the cause of the rest is unknown. In this sample the table shows 65,000 to 95,000 clones, 70% to 85% of which occur a single time. The top ten clones comprise over 3% of the sample. The source was CD4+ or CD8+ T cells sorted from blood, collected in a trial of the OX40 agonist ivuxolimab. The origin of the receptors is an adult with an advanced solid tumor such as melanoma, head and neck, liver or kidney cancer.

J is TRBJ2-7 and V is TRBV6-5; no clear D gene. Germline V gene data show CDR1 as MNHEY and CDR2 as SVGAGI. The CDR3 is 13 amino acids. Trimming stripped 2 bases from V and 2 bases from J, with 7 bases between. The CDR3 region is CASSYGRAYEQYF. CDR3 nucleotide sequence: TGTGCCAGCAGTTACGGCAGAGCCTACGAGCAGTACTTC.

The chain combines TRBV5-6 with TRBJ2-7; 10 bases are a match to TRBD1. This CDR3 has 14 amino acids. Losses at the gene ends were 2 bases for V and 4 bases for J; bases not matched to a gene: 3. Germline CDR1 SGHDT, CDR2 YYEEEE. In DNA form, the CDR3 reads TGTGCCAGCAGCTTTGGGACAGGGGTTTACGAGCAGTACTTC. Its translation: CASSFGTGVYEQYF.

CDR3 DNA sequence: TGTGCCAGCAGCTTGGATATAGAGACCCAGTACTTC. Its protein is CASSLDIETQYF. The chain is built from TRBV5-6 and TRBJ2-5; no firm D call. V was trimmed by 0 bases and J by 4 bases, leaving 4 bases between them. In germline, CDR1 is SGHDT, CDR2 YYEEEE. CDR3 length: 12 residues. The full variable domain, rest sourced from reference TRBV5-6 and TRBJ2-5, is DAGVTQSPTHLIKTRGQQVTLRCSPKSGHDTVSWYQQALGQGPQFIFQYYEEEERQRGNFPDRFSGHQFPNYSSELNVNALLLGDSALYLCASSLDIETQYFGPGTRLLVL.

The rearrangement uses TRBV4-3 and TRBJ2-7; weak D call: TRBD2 (7 bases). The CDR3 is 13 amino acids. Germline values: CDR1 LGHNA, CDR2 YSLEER. Trimming took off 4 bases at V and 6 bases at J, with 13 bases between the two ends. CDR3 coding DNA: TGCGCCAGCAGCCGTATTAGGGGGGGCGAGCAGTACTTC. Translation: CASSRIRGGEQYF.

The gene calls are TRBV5-1 and TRBJ2-1; 8 nucleotides match TRBD2. The CDR3 has 14 amino acids. J gave up 7 bases and V 0 bases, and 3 bases lay outside the gene matches. Germline CDR1 SGHRS, CDR2 YFSETQ. DNA of the CDR3: TGCGCCAGCAGCTTGGCCGGGACTAGGAATGAGCAGTTCTTC. Translated: CASSLAGTRNEQFF.

The rearrangement links TRBV5-6 to TRBJ2-5, with 14 bases matching TRBD2. Germline loops: CDR1 SGHDT, CDR2 YYEEEE. J gave up 4 bases and V 2 bases, and 4 bases lay outside the gene matches. There are 16 residues in the CDR3. The CDR3 bases are TGTGCCAGCAGCTTAGGACTAGCGGGAGGTGGAGAGACCCAGTACTTC. Translation gives CASSLGLAGGGETQYF.

The chain joins TRBV6-6 to TRBJ2-7, with a possible D match to TRBD2 (6 bases). This CDR3 contains 15 residues. V lost 6 bases, J lost 6 bases, and 21 bases lay in between. From germline, CDR1 is MNHNY and CDR2 SVGAGI (reference sequence). CDR3 bases: TGTGCCAGCAGCCAACGCGCTAGCGTAGTTTTCGAGCAGTACTTC. Protein product: CASSQRASVVFEQYF.

Only a few counts were recorded for this clone. The chain joins TRBV30 to TRBJ2-2; D is uncertain. The V gene's germline CDR1 is GTSNPN and CDR2 SVGIG (reference sequence). V was shortened by 3 bases and J by 5 bases, with 7 bases between the two germline ends. This CDR3 spans 12 amino acids. The CDR3 region has the DNA TGTGCCTGGAGCTGGTCAACCGGGGAGCTGTTTTTT. Its protein is CAWSWSTGELFF.

The gene calls are TRBV4-2 and TRBJ2-7; perhaps TRBD2 as D (5 bases). Germline-derived CDR1 and CDR2 are LGHNA and YNFKEQ. The CDR3 extends over 16 amino acids. Trimming took off 1 base at V and 0 bases at J, with 13 bases between the two ends. CDR3 residues: CASSQGFSDLSYEQYF. The CDR3 bases are TGTGCCAGCAGCCAAGGGTTTAGCGATCTCTCCTACGAGCAGTACTTC.

This rearrangement joins TRBV28 to TRBJ2-5; D call uncertain. V lost 6 bases and J lost 1, with 3 bases in between. Germline CDR1 and CDR2: MDHEN and SYDVKM. The CDR3 length is 11 residues. The CDR3 DNA is TGTGCCAGCAGCCTCCAAGAGACCCAGTACTTC. Encoded protein: CASSLQETQYF.

The V gene is TRBV5-1, the J gene TRBJ2-2; TRBD2 might be the D (5 bases). This CDR3 is 17 amino acids long. V was cut by 0 bases and J by 3 bases, with 15 bases left in between. Germline V gene sequence: CDR1 SGHRS, CDR2 YFSETQ. This CDR3 is CASSLGSREQYTGELFF. The CDR3 coding sequence is TGCGCCAGCAGCTTGGGGTCCCGGGAACAATACACCGGGGAGCTGTTTTTT.

This clone was detected once. V is TRBV28 and J is TRBJ2-7; no reliable D call. The germline V and J ends were trimmed by 6 bases and 0 bases, with 9 bases remaining between them. The CDR3 runs to 13 residues. Germline values: CDR1 MDHEN, CDR2 SYDVKM. Here the CDR3 reads CASRNQNSYEQYF. In DNA form, the CDR3 reads TGTGCCAGCAGGAACCAGAACTCCTACGAGCAGTACTTC. Full variable domain (missing parts from reference TRBV28 and TRBJ2-7): DVKVTQSSRYLVKRTGEKVFLECVQDMDHENMFWYRQDPGLGLRLIYFSYDVKMKEKGDIPEGYSVSREKKERFSLILESASTNQTSMYLCASRNQNSYEQYFGPGTRLTVT.

V gene TRBV28 combines with J gene TRBJ2-7; 10 bases align to TRBD1. Germline values: CDR1 MDHEN, CDR2 SYDVKM. This CDR3 is built from 13 residues. V shed 6 bases and J 5 bases; nucleotides not matched to a gene: 4. The DNA of the CDR3 is TGTGCCAGCAGGGGACAGGGGACCCACGAGCAGTACTTC. Protein sequence: CASRGQGTHEQYF. The variable domain in full, completed from reference TRBV28 and TRBJ2-7, reads DVKVTQSSRYLVKRTGEKVFLECVQDMDHENMFWYRQDPGLGLRLIYFSYDVKMKEKGDIPEGYSVSREKKERFSLILESASTNQTSMYLCASRGQGTHEQYFGPGTRLTVT.

This clone was counted a single time. The chain uses TRBV6-5 and TRBJ2-5, with 7 bases identical to TRBD2. The J call is doubtful: the DNA matches TRBJ2-7 better. The CDR3 loop spans 13 amino acids. Per the germline V gene, CDR1 is MNHEY and CDR2 is SVGAGI. CDR3 sequence: CASSSGTAVEQYF. Written as DNA, the CDR3 is TGTGCCAGCAGTAGCGGGACTGCGGTCGAGCAGTACTTC.

This sequence joins TRBV19 and TRBJ1-5; 8 bases align to TRBD1. Germline loops: CDR1 LNHDA, CDR2 SQIVND (reference sequence). Losses at the gene ends were 5 bases for V and 1 base for J; bases not matched to a gene: 13. The CDR3 runs to 18 residues. The CDR3 coding sequence is TGTGCCAGTAGTCCGGGACAGGTGTCGGTTGTGAGCAATCAGCCCCAGCATTTT. Its translation: CASSPGQVSVVSNQPQHF.

The CDR3 reads CASSLASSYEQYF. For the CDR3, the DNA is TGTGCCAGCAGCTTGGCATCGTCCTACGAGCAGTACTTC. This sequence joins TRBV5-5 and TRBJ2-7; no definite D call. V was cut by 0 bases and J by 1 base, with 5 bases left in between. From germline, CDR1 is SGHKS and CDR2 YYEKEE (reference sequence). The CDR3 covers 13 residues.

J is TRBJ2-1 and V is TRBV2; the match to TRBD2 covers 7 bases. The CDR3 is 16 residues long. Trimming took 5 bases from V and 7 from J; bases not matched to a gene: 14. CDR1 is SNHLY and CDR2 is FYNNEI in the germline V gene. The CDR3 reads CASSRRGPAGGNEQFF. The CDR3 nucleotides are TGTGCCAGCAGTCGAAGAGGGCCGGCCGGGGGGAATGAGCAGTTCTTC.

This clone came up once. The rearrangement joins TRBV30 to TRBJ2-5; TRBD2 agrees at 8 bases. V lost 7 bases, J lost 3 bases, and 10 bases stayed unmatched. The CDR3 is made up of 14 amino acids. The germline gives CDR1 GTSNPN, CDR2 SVGIG (reference sequence). This CDR3 is CAFTAGTREETQYF. The CDR3 DNA reads as TGTGCCTTTACCGCGGGGACTAGGGAAGAGACCCAGTACTTC.

The chain couples TRBV10-3 to TRBJ2-7; D call uncertain. This CDR3 has 13 amino acids. Trimming took 2 bases from V and 1 from J, leaving 6 bases between them. Per the germline V gene, CDR1 is ENHRY and CDR2 is SYGVKD. The CDR3 protein is CAISERFSYEQYF. In DNA, the CDR3 is TGTGCCATCAGTGAGCGGTTTTCCTACGAGCAGTACTTC.

The genes are TRBV6-1 and TRBJ2-2; maybe TRBD1 (6 bases). The ends were cut back, 8 bases at V and 4 bases at J, with 11 bases in the middle. In germline, CDR1 is MNHNS, CDR2 SASEGT. The CDR3 consists of 13 residues. CDR3 sequence reads: CASSDSLTGELFF. In DNA, the CDR3 is TGTGCCAGCTCGGACAGTCTCACCGGGGAGCTGTTTTTT.

This clone was picked up a small number of times. This rearrangement joins TRBV6-5 to TRBJ2-7; tentatively, D is TRBD1 (6 bases). Trimming left V 5 bases short and J 7 bases short, with 9 bases between. Germline V lookup: CDR1 MNHEY, CDR2 SVGAGI. CDR3 length: 11 residues. For the CDR3, the DNA is TGTGCCAGCAGTACTACAGGGGAGCAGTACTTC. This encodes CASSTTGEQYF.

The chain has TRBV5-4 and TRBJ2-5; perhaps D is TRBD1 or TRBD2 (6 bases each). The J call could be wrong; TRBJ2-7 is a better fit for the DNA end. Germline V gene sequence: CDR1 SGHNT, CDR2 YYREEE (reference sequence). This CDR3 spans 15 amino acids. CDR3 DNA: TGTGCCAGCAGCTTGGAGGGGGGAGCGGGTTACGAGCAGTACTTC. Its translation is CASSLEGGAGYEQYF.

The chain carries TRBV7-9 and TRBJ2-7; 7 bases match TRBD1. The ends lost 5 bases at V and 2 bases at J; junction bases unmatched: 6. Germline lookup yields CDR1 SEHNR and CDR2 FQNEAQ (reference sequence). The CDR3 runs 14 residues. This chain's CDR3 is CASSNLDRPYEQYF. CDR3 nucleotide sequence: TGTGCCAGCAGCAACCTGGACAGGCCCTACGAGCAGTACTTC.

A few counts support this clone. V gene TRBV7-9 combines with J gene TRBJ2-7; no definite D call. The germline gives CDR1 SEHNR, CDR2 FQNEAQ (reference sequence). CDR3 length equals 12 residues. V was trimmed by 5 bases and J by 1 base, leaving 6 bases between them. The CDR3 nucleotides are TGTGCCAGCAGCCACGGGTCCTACGAGCAGTACTTC. Translating gives CASSHGSYEQYF.

This chain joins TRBV4-3 and TRBJ1-2; possibly TRBD1 for D (5 bases). V was clipped by 1 base and J by 4 bases, with 10 bases between them. Germline V gives CDR1 LGHNA, CDR2 YSLEER. The CDR3 is 14 amino acids. CDR3 region: CASSQGRGFYGYTF. CDR3 bases: TGCGCCAGCAGCCAAGGAAGGGGATTCTATGGCTACACCTTC.

The chain carries TRBV6-4 and TRBJ2-1, with 7 nucleotides matching TRBD2. Germline V gene sequence: CDR1 MRHNA, CDR2 SNTAGT. The CDR3 spans 14 residues. V shed 4 bases and J 9 bases; nucleotides not matched to a gene: 9. CDR3 protein: CASSASGGTIEQFF. CDR3 in DNA: TGTGCCAGCAGTGCCTCTGGGGGGACTATTGAGCAGTTCTTC.

This CDR3 reads CASSQDGYPETDTQYF. For the CDR3, the DNA is TGCGCCAGCAGCCAAGATGGGTACCCGGAGACAGATACGCAGTATTTT. The chain combines TRBV4-1 with TRBJ2-3; D remains unclear. The germline CDR1 and CDR2 sequences are MGHRA and YSYEKL. The CDR3 is 16 residues long. Trimming cost V 0 bases and J 3 bases, with 13 bases left between them.

The chain uses TRBV15 and TRBJ2-3; the D gene is possibly TRBD1 (5 bases). Germline V gene sequence: CDR1 LNHNV, CDR2 YYDKDF (reference sequence). This CDR3 contains 13 residues. Deletions cut 0 bases from V and 6 bases from J, with 7 bases between. The CDR3 loop is CATSRDPGDTQYF. The CDR3 DNA reads TGTGCCACCAGCAGAGATCCAGGGGATACGCAGTATTTT.

This chain links TRBV27 with TRBJ2-7; TRBD2 matches 10 bases. The germline CDR1 and CDR2 sequences are MNHEY and SMNVEV (reference sequence). Unmatched junction bases numbered 2, after V lost 2 bases and J lost 7 bases. The length of the CDR3 is 13 residues. CDR3 protein: CASSLTSGTEQYF. DNA for the CDR3: TGTGCCAGCAGTTTAACTAGCGGGACAGAGCAGTACTTC.

This clone occurred once. The chain recombines TRBV2 with TRBJ2-3; D not certain. The length of the CDR3 is 13 residues. Trimming took 4 bases from V and 4 from J, leaving 9 bases between them. Germline lookup yields CDR1 SNHLY and CDR2 FYNNEI. CDR3 sequence reads: CASSGALSDTQYF. For the CDR3, the DNA is TGTGCCAGCAGTGGTGCCCTTTCAGATACGCAGTATTTT.

This clone has a single count. This chain connects TRBV25-1 to TRBJ2-6, with D tentatively TRBD1 or TRBD2 (6 bases each). CDR1 is MGHDK, CDR2 SYGVNS, per germline. This CDR3 contains 16 residues. V was cut by 10 bases and J by 2 bases, with 18 bases left in between. The CDR3 nucleotides are TGTGCCACCAGCCCGGGGGCCGCAACTGGGGCCAACGTCCTGACTTTC. It translates to CATSPGAATGANVLTF. The full variable domain, with the rest looked up from reference TRBV25-1 and TRBJ2-6, is EADIYQTPRYLVIGTGKKITLECSQTMGHDKMYWYQQDPGMELHLIHYSYGVNSTEKGDLSSESTVSRIRTEHFPLTLESARPSHTSQYLCATSPGAATGANVLTFGAGSRLTVL.